This T cell receptor beta chain was retrieved from a study of OX40 agonist ivuxolimab in advanced cancers. Whole-study findings and limits: At 0.1 to 3.0 mg/kg, CD4+ and CD8+ blood T cells expanded clonally by week 6.

Exclusion applied to patients with autoimmune disease history or systemic immunosuppression. The repertoire was sequenced with immunoSEQ multiplex PCR; TCRdb's copy has only in-frame clones and lacks some. The data show fewer than 30,000 clones, with roughly 80% seen just once and around 27% held by the top ten. This clone occurred a few times. The antigen is not known. Germline CDR1 reads MNHNY; CDR2 reads SVGAGI (reference sequence). Unmatched junction bases numbered 1, after V lost 0 bases and J lost 5 bases. CDR3 length: 14 residues. The chain carries TRBV6-6 and TRBJ2-4; 7 nucleotides align to TRBD1. Sequences were derived from CD4+ or CD8+ T cells sorted from blood, sampled in a trial of the OX40 agonist ivuxolimab. This receptor was identified in an adult with an advanced solid tumor such as melanoma, head and neck, liver or kidney cancer. CDR3 amino acids: CASSYSGTENIQYF. CDR3 nucleotide sequence: TGTGCCAGCAGTTACTCCGGGACAGAAAACATTCAGTACTTC.